A single sample is the source of the 23 T cell receptor beta chains below, sequenced in a study of shared clonotypes between healthy human individuals. Generated by immunoSEQ multiplex PCR, the TCRdb table keeps only in-frame clones and is missing some. Here the sample spans about 2.3 million clones, under 95% being singletons. Sequencing was carried out using naive CD4+ T cells from PBMCs. The subset denotes: CD45RA+ positively selected. These receptors were collected from a man younger than 35 in good health. Some clones in this sample may be carry-over from other donors' samples.

The rearrangement joins TRBV7-2 to TRBJ2-1; 9 nucleotides line up with TRBD2. J was trimmed by 4 bases and V by 5 bases; bases with no gene match: 12. Germline lookup yields CDR1 SGHTA and CDR2 FQGNSA. The CDR3 runs 17 residues. The CDR3 spells CASSLPSGLAGYNEQFF. The CDR3 DNA follows: TGTGCCAGCAGCCTACCAAGTGGGCTAGCGGGATACAATGAGCAGTTCTTC.

The rearrangement joins TRBV10-3 to TRBJ2-1, with 14 positions matching TRBD2. The CDR3 totals 20 residues. With V trimmed by 4 bases and J by 1 base, 12 bases remained unmatched. Germline values: CDR1 ENHRY, CDR2 SYGVKD. This CDR3 is CAISAETGLAGDASYNEQFF. The CDR3 bases are TGTGCCATCAGTGCGGAAACGGGACTAGCGGGAGATGCATCCTACAATGAGCAGTTCTTC.

This chain joins TRBV28 and TRBJ1-1, with 7 bases lining up with TRBD1. The CDR3 runs 16 residues. Germline V gives CDR1 MDHEN, CDR2 SYDVKM. Trimming cost V 3 bases and J 1 base; bases outside gene matches: 8. The CDR3 spells CASSFVGAGGNTEAFF. In DNA, the CDR3 is TGTGCCAGCAGTTTTGTCGGGGCAGGGGGGAACACTGAAGCTTTCTTT.

This chain uses TRBV5-1 with TRBJ2-7; 11 bases are shared with TRBD2. The CDR3 extends over 14 amino acids. The germline CDR1 and CDR2 sequences are SGHRS and YFSETQ. Losses at the gene ends were 4 bases for V and 5 bases for J; bases not matched to a gene: 5. This CDR3 reads CASSRLAGLDEQYF. CDR3 DNA: TGCGCCAGCAGCAGACTAGCGGGATTGGACGAGCAGTACTTC.

The V gene is TRBV18, the J gene TRBJ2-1; either TRBD1 or TRBD2 may supply D (6 bases each). The germline CDR1 and CDR2 sequences are KGHSH and LQKENI. V was shortened by 5 bases and J by 5 bases, with 19 bases between the two germline ends. The CDR3 extends over 16 amino acids. CDR3 DNA: TGTGCCAGCTCAGGCCCGACTAGGGGGGACAACAATGAGCAGTTCTTC. The encoded protein is CASSGPTRGDNNEQFF.

This clone was seen only once. The chain combines TRBV5-1 with TRBJ2-5; tentatively, D is TRBD2 (5 bases). CDR3 length equals 15 residues. Looked up from germline, CDR1 is SGHRS and CDR2 is YFSETQ. Trimming pared 0 bases from V and 5 bases from J, leaving 14 bases between. The CDR3, as DNA: TGCGCCAGCAGCTTGGAGGCCGGGGTCCGGGAGACCCAGTACTTC. This gives the protein CASSLEAGVRETQYF.

CDR3 sequence reads: CASSDAPGLAGNNEQFF. As DNA, the CDR3 is TGTGCCAGCAGCGACGCTCCGGGACTAGCGGGAAACAATGAGCAGTTCTTC. The chain links TRBV5-4 to TRBJ2-1; 13 bases fit TRBD2. Germline loops: CDR1 SGHNT, CDR2 YYREEE (reference sequence). V dropped 4 bases and J dropped 5; count of bases not matched to a gene: 9. The CDR3 covers 17 residues.

The chain employs TRBV7-2 and TRBJ2-7; no reliable D call. This CDR3 comprises 13 residues. The germline gives CDR1 SGHTA, CDR2 FQGNSA. V shed 2 bases and J shed 4 bases, with 9 bases lying between them. CDR3 DNA sequence: TGTGCCAGCAGCTTATCGGCCGGTTACGAGCAGTACTTC. Its protein is CASSLSAGYEQYF.

This clone was seen a single time. J is TRBJ2-7 and V is TRBV30; no clear D gene. Trimming pared 4 bases from V and 6 bases from J, leaving 13 bases between. The CDR3 is made up of 12 amino acids. Germline V gene sequence: CDR1 GTSNPN, CDR2 SVGIG (reference sequence). CDR3 DNA: TGTGCCTGGACGCAGAATGGCTGCGAGCAGTACTTC. It yields the protein CAWTQNGCEQYF. The full variable domain, rest sourced from reference TRBV30 and TRBJ2-7, is SQTIHQWPATLVQPVGSPLSLECTVEGTSNPNLYWYRQAAGRGLQLLFYSVGIGQISSEVPQNLSASRPQDRQFILSSKKLLLSDSGFYLCAWTQNGCEQYFGPGTRLTVT.

This clone was counted only a few times. Additional DNA sequences in this sample encode the identical CDR3. The chain combines TRBV6-5 with TRBJ2-7; D uncertain. CDR1 and CDR2 from the germline V gene are MNHEY and SVGAGI. V lost 2 bases to trimming and J lost 0 bases, with 8 bases between them. This CDR3 spans 14 amino acids. DNA of the CDR3: TGTGCCAGCAGTTACAGGGTCAGCTCCTACGAGCAGTACTTC. Amino acid sequence: CASSYRVSSYEQYF.

This chain joins TRBV7-9 and TRBJ1-4; D is uncertain. Germline CDR1 is SEHNR and CDR2 is FQNEAQ (reference sequence). The CDR3 length is 14 residues. V lost 6 bases to trimming and J lost 3 bases, with 11 bases between them. CDR3 sequence (DNA): TGTGCCAGCAGATTGCCAGCACCTAATGAAAAACTGTTTTTT. This sequence encodes CASRLPAPNEKLFF. The whole variable domain, filled in from reference TRBV7-9 and TRBJ1-4, reads DTGVSQNPRHKITKRGQNVTFRCDPISEHNRLYWYRQTLGQGPEFLTYFQNEAQLEKSRLLSDRFSAERPKGSFSTLEIQRTEQGDSAMYLCASRLPAPNEKLFFGSGTQLSVL.

The genes are TRBV9 and TRBJ2-7; D unclear. V was pared by 3 bases and J by 0 bases, with 10 bases between. The CDR3 is 14 residues long. CDR1 SGDLS and CDR2 YYNGEE come from the germline V gene. The chain's CDR3 is CASSGRWDSYEQYF. The CDR3 DNA reads TGTGCCAGCAGCGGACGTTGGGACTCCTACGAGCAGTACTTC.

The rearrangement links TRBV5-4 to TRBJ1-3; 8 nucleotides line up with TRBD1. Per germline, CDR1 SGHNT and CDR2 YYREEE (reference sequence). CDR3 length equals 13 residues. V trimming: 4 bases; J trimming: 8 bases; junction bases outside the gene matches: 5. DNA for the CDR3: TGTGCCAGCAGCCCCCCACAGGGGGACACCATATATTTT. Its protein product is CASSPPQGDTIYF.

The chain joins TRBV30 to TRBJ2-1; maybe TRBD2 (6 bases). CDR1 is GTSNPN, CDR2 SVGIG, per germline (reference sequence). Deletions cut 4 bases from V and 2 bases from J, with 18 bases between. There are 16 residues in the CDR3. CDR3 loop: CAWTAGRKSPYNEQFF. In nucleotides, the CDR3 is TGTGCCTGGACCGCGGGGAGGAAGTCCCCCTACAATGAGCAGTTCTTC.

The V gene is TRBV10-3, the J gene TRBJ2-3, with no clear D. Trimming pared 5 bases from V and 3 bases from J, leaving 15 bases between. Germline V lookup: CDR1 ENHRY, CDR2 SYGVKD. The CDR3 contains 15 residues. This chain's CDR3 is CAISQARSETDTQYF. In nucleotides, the CDR3 is TGTGCCATCAGTCAGGCAAGGTCTGAAACAGATACGCAGTATTTT.

The chain employs TRBV28 and TRBJ2-7, with TRBD2 matching over 7 bases. V shed 2 bases and J 0 bases; nucleotides not matched to a gene: 4. The CDR3 covers 15 residues. Germline-derived CDR1 and CDR2 are MDHEN and SYDVKM. This chain's CDR3 is CASSLGGEGSYEQYF. DNA of the CDR3: TGTGCCAGCAGTTTAGGGGGGGAAGGCTCCTACGAGCAGTACTTC.

This rearrangement joins TRBV19 to TRBJ2-1; a possible D gene is TRBD2 (6 bases). The V gene lost 7 bases and the J gene lost 3 bases, with 16 bases spanning the gap. The CDR3 is 15 amino acids. In germline, CDR1 is LNHDA, CDR2 SQIVND (reference sequence). CDR3 sequence (DNA): TGTGCCAGTACACCACCCGGGGGTAACTACAATGAGCAGTTCTTC. Its translation: CASTPPGGNYNEQFF.

Regarding this clone: The sample carries other DNA sequences with the same CDR3. The V gene is TRBV5-1, the J gene TRBJ1-2, with unresolved D. Germline lookup yields CDR1 SGHRS and CDR2 YFSETQ. Trimming pared 4 bases from V and 3 bases from J, leaving 13 bases between. This CDR3 has 14 residues. CDR3 nucleotide sequence: TGCGCCAGCAGCCCTACAACGGGGTACTATGGCTACACCTTC. Translation: CASSPTTGYYGYTF.

V is TRBV27 and J is TRBJ1-1, with D unresolved. Germline V gene lookup returns CDR1 MNHEY and CDR2 SMNVEV (reference sequence). Trimming stripped 5 bases from V and 4 bases from J, with 14 bases between. This CDR3 is 14 amino acids long. The CDR3 DNA reads TGTGCCAGCAGTGCCTGGACGGCGGGCACTGAAGCTTTCTTT. Its protein product is CASSAWTAGTEAFF.

The genes are TRBV28 and TRBJ2-7; tentatively, D is TRBD2 (6 bases). V gave up 0 bases and J gave up 0 bases, with 9 bases separating them. The germline V gene has CDR1 MDHEN and CDR2 SYDVKM. The CDR3 has 15 amino acids. The CDR3 sequence: CASSLWGGASYEQYF. The CDR3 DNA reads TGTGCCAGCAGTTTATGGGGCGGGGCCTCCTACGAGCAGTACTTC.

The chain uses TRBV11-2 and TRBJ2-5; TRBD2 matches 10 bases. Germline CDR1 is SGHAT and CDR2 is FQNNGV. The CDR3 runs to 17 residues. V trimming: 9 bases; J trimming: 4 bases; junction bases outside the gene matches: 17. Here the CDR3 DNA reads TGTGCCAGTAAACGGACTAGCGGAGGGCGAGAGGGAGAGACCCAGTACTTC. It translates to CASKRTSGGREGETQYF.

In regard to this clone: The identical CDR3 is also encoded by other nucleotide sequences in the sample. This rearrangement joins TRBV28 to TRBJ2-7, with no clear D. From germline, CDR1 is MDHEN and CDR2 SYDVKM. Between the trimmed V and J ends, which lost 5 bases and 7 bases, there was a span of 9 bases. The CDR3 totals 11 residues. The CDR3 nucleotides are TGTGCCAGCAGTGCCCCTTATGAGCAGTACTTC. It encodes CASSAPYEQYF.

This clone showed up just once. The chain joins TRBV4-1 to TRBJ1-1, with a possible D match to TRBD1 (5 bases). The V end lost 0 bases, the J end lost 3 bases, and 11 bases lay between the germline ends. CDR3 length: 15 residues. Germline V gives CDR1 MGHRA, CDR2 YSYEKL. This chain's CDR3 is CASSQDSRADTEAFF. CDR3 nucleotides: TGCGCCAGCAGCCAAGATAGCAGGGCGGACACTGAAGCTTTCTTT.